One sample yielded the 25 T cell receptor beta chains listed below, sequenced in a study of T cells in Graves' hyperthyroidism and ophthalmopathy. Regions amplified from RNA transcripts were the TCR beta CDR3 regions. The study used the HTBI primer set for a first-round RT-PCR of the TCR CDR3. TCRdb reprocessed the multiplex PCR reads with MiXCR, giving one entry per CDR3 protein. The sample records about 500,000 distinct CDR3 sequences, about 16% being singletons. The sample taken for sequencing was blood. These receptors were obtained from a woman in her thirties with Graves' ophthalmopathy.

The chain combines TRBV20-1 with TRBJ1-1; D might be TRBD1 (6 bases). The germline CDR1 and CDR2 sequences are DFQATT and SNEGSKA (reference sequence). This CDR3 comprises 13 residues. Trimming cost V 6 bases and J 3 bases, with 14 bases left between them. This CDR3 reads CSAGRTADTEAFF. DNA of the CDR3: TGCAGTGCCGGTAGGACAGCTGACACTGAAGCTTTCTTT.

This clonotype was seen ten or more times. This rearrangement joins TRBV30 to TRBJ1-2; 9 bases map to TRBD1. Germline V gene lookup returns CDR1 GTSNPN and CDR2 SVGIG (reference sequence). This CDR3 has 14 amino acids. Unmatched junction bases numbered 5, after V lost 3 bases and J lost 3 bases. The DNA of the CDR3 is TGTGCCTGGAGAGTGGGACAGGGCTACTATGGCTACACCTTC. As protein: CAWRVGQGYYGYTF.

This clonotype occurred many times. This chain joins TRBV28 and TRBJ1-2, with D maybe TRBD1 (6 bases). Germline V CDR1 and CDR2: MDHEN, SYDVKM. This CDR3 region has 14 residues. Trimming removed 2 bases from V and 2 bases from J, with 9 bases in between. The CDR3 DNA is TGTGCCAGCAGTTTAGGGGGCGCGAACTATGGCTACACCTTC. It codes for CASSLGGANYGYTF.

This clonotype was seen many times. The chain couples TRBV7-2 to TRBJ2-7; a possible D gene is TRBD1 (6 bases). Germline V gene data show CDR1 as SGHTA and CDR2 as FQGNSA. The V end lost 5 bases, the J end lost 7 bases, and 21 bases lay between the germline ends. The CDR3 has 15 residues. This CDR3 is CASSLQDPQGKEQYF. The CDR3 DNA sequence: TGTGCCAGCAGCCTTCAGGACCCCCAGGGGAAGGAGCAGTACTTC.

The rearrangement uses TRBV20-1 and TRBJ2-1, with D unresolved. This CDR3 is 16 amino acids long. Trimming took off 6 bases at V and 9 bases at J, with 27 bases between the two ends. CDR1 DFQATT and CDR2 SNEGSKA come from the germline V gene (reference sequence). The CDR3 is CSARHSRRLSMGEQFF. The CDR3 DNA is TGCAGTGCCCGACATTCGAGACGTTTAAGCATGGGTGAGCAGTTCTTC.

This clonotype has a handful of counts. Since a much larger clone is just one base distant, this may be a read error. The rearrangement joins TRBV12-3 or TRBV12-4 to TRBJ2-1; TRBD2 agrees at 13 bases. This CDR3 has 15 amino acids. CDR3 sequence: CASRGLAGWFDERFF. DNA of the CDR3: TGTGCCAGCAGGGGACTAGCGGGATGGTTTGATGAGCGGTTCTTC.

The table lists this clonotype with many counts. V usage is TRBV28 and J usage is TRBJ2-7, with 12 bases fitting TRBD2. From germline, CDR1 is MDHEN and CDR2 SYDVKM. The CDR3 runs 17 residues. The J segment lost 6 bases and the V segment lost 3 bases, leaving 12 bases of the junction unmatched. The CDR3 DNA reads as TGTGCCAGCAGTTTTTCTCTAGCGGGAGGGCGCGGTATCGAGCAGTACTTC. Its protein is CASSFSLAGGRGIEQYF.

This clonotype has only a few counts. The chain carries TRBV25-1 and TRBJ2-7; TRBD1 might be the D (6 bases). V was shortened by 2 bases and J by 2 bases, with 10 bases between the two germline ends. The CDR3 totals 14 residues. CDR1 MGHDK and CDR2 SYGVNS come from the germline V gene. The CDR3 DNA sequence: TGTGCCAGCAGTGAACCTGGACAGACCTACGAGCAGTACTTC. Amino acids: CASSEPGQTYEQYF.

This clonotype was observed many times. The chain carries TRBV18 and TRBJ1-5; the match to TRBD1 covers 9 bases. Germline-derived CDR1 and CDR2 are KGHSH and LQKENI. The CDR3 has 18 residues. Trimming removed 4 bases from V and 0 bases from J; junction bases left unmatched: 10. CDR3 residues: CASSQTGGSEISNQPQHF. DNA of the CDR3: TGTGCCAGCTCACAAACAGGGGGCTCGGAGATTAGCAATCAGCCCCAGCATTTT.

V and J are TRBV4-2 and TRBJ2-3; 8 bases line up with TRBD2. The germline V gene encodes CDR1 LGHNA and CDR2 YNFKEQ. The CDR3 contains 16 residues. After removal of 4 bases from V and 1 base from J, the junction contained 7 bases not matched to a gene. CDR3 protein: CASSRAGEFGTDTQYF. The DNA for the CDR3 is TGTGCCAGCAGCCGAGCGGGAGAATTTGGCACAGATACGCAGTATTTT.

V usage is TRBV28 and J usage is TRBJ1-5, with TRBD1 matching over 9 bases. Germline V CDR1 and CDR2: MDHEN, SYDVKM. The CDR3 consists of 15 residues. Trimming cost V 6 bases and J 5 bases; bases outside gene matches: 8. The CDR3 protein is CASRLGGQGYQPQHF. CDR3 coding DNA: TGTGCCAGCAGACTGGGGGGACAGGGATATCAGCCCCAGCATTTT.

The rearrangement links TRBV11-2 to TRBJ2-7; 7 positions agree with TRBD1. There are 14 residues in the CDR3. Trimming removed 5 bases from V and 0 bases from J; junction bases left unmatched: 4. CDR1 SGHAT and CDR2 FQNNGV come from the germline V gene. Written as DNA, the CDR3 is TGTGCCAGCAGCCACGGGGACAGCTCCTACGAGCAGTACTTC. It codes for CASSHGDSSYEQYF.

This clonotype occurred many times. V is TRBV12-3 or TRBV12-4 and J is TRBJ2-1; 7 bases match TRBD2. The V segment lost 6 bases and the J segment 5 bases; nucleotides outside the gene matches: 13. The CDR3 consists of 16 residues. CDR3 protein: CASSLREIGEDNEQFF. The CDR3 region has the DNA TGTGCCAGCAGCCTGCGGGAGATAGGAGAGGACAATGAGCAGTTCTTC.

This clonotype was detected a few times. The chain employs TRBV27 and TRBJ2-7; 7 bases agree with TRBD2. The CDR3 runs to 19 residues. Germline CDR1 is MNHEY and CDR2 is SMNVEV (reference sequence). V lost 4 bases and J lost 6; bases outside the gene matches: 24. CDR3 nucleotide sequence: TGTGCCAGCAGTTCTTTGGGCGTGGGAGGGGTTGCGCCACGCGGCGAGCAGTACTTC. Translating it yields CASSSLGVGGVAPRGEQYF.

The table lists this clonotype with many counts. The CDR3 protein is CASSARSSGRNNEQFF. The CDR3 DNA sequence: TGTGCCAGCAGCGCCCGTTCTAGCGGGAGGAACAATGAGCAGTTCTTC. This chain links TRBV7-6 with TRBJ2-1, with TRBD2 matching 11 bases. Trimming removed 5 bases from V and 5 bases from J; junction bases left unmatched: 8. Looked up from germline, CDR1 is SGHVS and CDR2 is FNYEAQ. The CDR3 extends over 16 amino acids. Complete variable domain (other parts from reference TRBV7-6 and TRBJ2-1): GAGVSQSPRYKVTKRGQDVALRCDPISGHVSLYWYRQALGQGPEFLTYFNYEAQQDKSGLPNDRFSAERPEGSISTLTIQRTEQRDSAMYRCASSARSSGRNNEQFFGPGTRLTVL.

The rearrangement joins TRBV20-1 to TRBJ1-2; weak D call: TRBD1 (6 bases). Germline values: CDR1 DFQATT, CDR2 SNEGSKA (reference sequence). The CDR3 runs 16 residues. The V end was cut by 0 bases, the J end by 1 base, with 15 bases between. CDR3 sequence (DNA): TGCAGTGCTAGAGATTCCCCACAGGGCTTTAACTATGGCTACACCTTC. It specifies CSARDSPQGFNYGYTF.

This clonotype was found many times. V gene TRBV11-3 combines with J gene TRBJ2-1; D is uncertain. This CDR3 region has 12 residues. V was pared by 2 bases and J by 5 bases, with 4 bases between. Germline V gives CDR1 SGHNT, CDR2 YENEEA. CDR3 in amino acids: CASSLSHNEQFF. CDR3 coding DNA: TGTGCCAGCAGCTTATCCCACAATGAGCAGTTCTTC. The whole variable domain, remainder taken from reference TRBV11-3 and TRBJ2-1, is EAGVVQSPRYKIIEKKQPVAFWCNPISGHNTLYWYLQNLGQGPELLIRYENEEAVDDSQLPKDRFSAERLKGVDSTLKIQPAELGDSAVYLCASSLSHNEQFFGPGTRLTVL.

This clonotype was counted only a few times. This sequence joins TRBV7-2 and TRBJ2-7, with TRBD2 matching 8 bases. CDR1 is SGHTA, CDR2 FQGNSA, per germline. CDR3 length: 19 residues. The V and J ends lost 1 base and 3 bases, in that order; junction bases with no gene match: 17. DNA of the CDR3: TGTGCCAGCAGCTTAGGTGTTTGGTCGGGAGGGGCAATCGACTACGAGCAGTACTTC. Residues: CASSLGVWSGGAIDYEQYF.

This chain joins TRBV6-1 and TRBJ2-3, with 9 positions matching TRBD1. Per germline, CDR1 MNHNS and CDR2 SASEGT. The CDR3 has 14 amino acids. Trimming removed 4 bases from V and 6 bases from J; junction bases left unmatched: 5. CDR3 in DNA: TGTGCCAGCAGTGCTTACAGGGGGCAGGATACGCAGTATTTT. Residues: CASSAYRGQDTQYF.

This clonotype was found a few times. The chain is built from TRBV5-1 and TRBJ2-3, with 14 bases lining up with TRBD2. CDR3 size: 20 residues. In germline, CDR1 is SGHRS, CDR2 YFSETQ. V trimming: 4 bases; J trimming: 0 bases; junction bases outside the gene matches: 13. This CDR3 reads CASSLGTSGRWETSTDTQYF. The CDR3 region has the DNA TGCGCCAGCAGCCTCGGGACTAGCGGGAGATGGGAAACTAGCACAGATACGCAGTATTTT.

This clonotype was picked up a small number of times. J is TRBJ2-7 and V is TRBV6-2 or TRBV6-3; maybe TRBD2 (5 bases). The germline V gene encodes CDR1 MNHEY and CDR2 SVGEGT. V gave up 2 bases and J gave up 7 bases, with 12 bases separating them. The CDR3 is made up of 13 amino acids. The chain's CDR3 is CASSYTERGEQYF. CDR3 sequence (DNA): TGTGCCAGCAGTTACACGGAGAGAGGGGAGCAGTACTTC.

This clonotype occurred a few times. This chain links TRBV4-1 with TRBJ1-2; 9 bases map to TRBD1. The CDR3 sequence is 16 residues long. Trimming at V came to 0 bases and at J to 4 bases, leaving 6 bases not matched to a gene. The V gene's germline CDR1 is MGHRA and CDR2 YSYEKL. CDR3 nucleotides: TGCGCCAGCAGCCAAGAAGGACAGGGGACCTTCTATGGCTACACCTTC. This gives the protein CASSQEGQGTFYGYTF.

In DNA, the CDR3 is TGCAGTGCGGAGGGACTAGCGGGAGGTCGCTCCTACGAGCAGTACTTC. It encodes CSAEGLAGGRSYEQYF. The rearrangement joins TRBV20-1 to TRBJ2-7, with 15 nucleotides matching TRBD2. The trim removed 6 bases at V and 0 bases at J, leaving 6 bases unmatched. The germline V gene encodes CDR1 DFQATT and CDR2 SNEGSKA (reference sequence). CDR3 size: 16 residues.

This clonotype has a count of ten or more. The CDR3 here is CSAEETGVETQYF. DNA for the CDR3: TGCAGTGCTGAGGAGACAGGGGTTGAGACCCAGTACTTC. V is TRBV20-1 and J is TRBJ2-5; the match to TRBD1 covers 8 bases. The CDR3 sequence is 13 residues long. Trimming took 5 bases from V and 5 from J; bases not matched to a gene: 7. Germline assignment: CDR1 DFQATT and CDR2 SNEGSKA (reference sequence).

A single count supports this clonotype. A read error may explain this, as a much larger clone is one base away. The rearrangement links TRBV12-3 or TRBV12-4 to TRBJ2-3, with a tentative D call TRBD1 (6 bases). The DNA matches TRBJ1-5 better at its end, which makes the J call doubtful. This CDR3 region has 16 residues. The CDR3 region is CASSLAEAGGTDTQHF. CDR3 nucleotides: TGTGCCAGCAGTTTAGCAGAAGCGGGGGGCACAGATACGCAGCATTTT.